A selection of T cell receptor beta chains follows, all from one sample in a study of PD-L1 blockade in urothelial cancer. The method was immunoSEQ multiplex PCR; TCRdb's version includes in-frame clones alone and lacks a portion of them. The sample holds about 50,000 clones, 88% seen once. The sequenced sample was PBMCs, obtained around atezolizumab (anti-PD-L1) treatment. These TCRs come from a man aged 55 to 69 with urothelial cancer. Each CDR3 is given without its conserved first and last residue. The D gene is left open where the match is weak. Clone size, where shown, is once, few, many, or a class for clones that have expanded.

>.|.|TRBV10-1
ASSEYGNTEAF
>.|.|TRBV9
ASSVGSLFSGANVLT
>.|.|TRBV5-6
ASSSGWQGQNTEAF
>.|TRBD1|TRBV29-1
SVLTGGVGGEQF
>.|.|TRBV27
ASSPRGNTEAF
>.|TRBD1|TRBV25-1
ASSADRAGETQY
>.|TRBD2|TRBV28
ASSPRLAGGYEQY
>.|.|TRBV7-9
ASSLFSDAGSGNTIY
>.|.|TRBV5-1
ASSFGGSPPQETQY
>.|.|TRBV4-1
ASSQDYGGRGQD
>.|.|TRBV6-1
ASSDRGSSNQPQH
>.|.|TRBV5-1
ASSLEWGANSPLH
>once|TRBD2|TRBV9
ASSVDGGRANEQY
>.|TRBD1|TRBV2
ASSRDSFYEQY
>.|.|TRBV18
ASSPPNSGNNYGYT
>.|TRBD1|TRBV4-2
ASSAGTGDTYGYT
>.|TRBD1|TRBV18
ASSARDRGPYEQY
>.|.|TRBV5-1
ASSLRGTDTQY
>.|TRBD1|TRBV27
ASSQNRGLGNPLH
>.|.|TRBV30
AWSTGQLGGYT
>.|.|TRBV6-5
ASRQVSYEQY
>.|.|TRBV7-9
ASSPRDPKTSYNEQF